This passage covers 14 T cell receptor beta chains from one sample sequenced in a study of T cells in Graves' hyperthyroidism and ophthalmopathy. Amplification yielded TCR beta CDR3 regions, with RNA transcripts as the source. HTBI primers drove first-round RT-PCR of the TCR CDR3. Each CDR3 protein is one row after TCRdb ran MiXCR on the multiplex PCR reads. Among approximately 360,000 distinct CDR3 sequences listed, 20% to 30% were seen once. Sequencing was performed on blood. These receptors originate from a man aged 45-65 years with Graves' hyperthyroidism.

This clonotype was detected only a few times. V and J are TRBV7-3 and TRBJ1-1, with a possible D match to TRBD1 (5 bases). This CDR3 is built from 16 residues. V was trimmed by 5 bases and J by 3 bases, leaving 19 bases between them. Germline assignment: CDR1 SGHTA and CDR2 FQGTGA. As DNA, the CDR3 is TGTGCCAGCAGCATCCGGGACCCCACAGTGGACACTGAAGCTTTCTTT. This translates into CASSIRDPTVDTEAFF.

This clonotype was picked up a small number of times. J is TRBJ1-1 and V is TRBV6-5; tentative D call: TRBD1 (5 bases). This CDR3 comprises 15 residues. Germline CDR1 is MNHEY and CDR2 is SVGAGI. V was trimmed by 0 bases and J by 4 bases, leaving 12 bases between them. CDR3 protein: CASSYSFAGGTEAFF. CDR3 DNA sequence: TGTGCCAGCAGTTACTCGTTCGCGGGGGGCACTGAAGCTTTCTTT.

A few counts support this clonotype. This chain links TRBV5-1 with TRBJ1-1; 7 bases match TRBD1. The V and J ends lost 3 bases and 0 bases, in that order; junction bases with no gene match: 5. CDR1 and CDR2 (germline): SGHRS, YFSETQ. CDR3 length: 15 residues. The CDR3 spells CASSYDRDLNTEAFF. The CDR3 DNA reads TGCGCCAGCAGCTATGACAGGGATTTGAACACTGAAGCTTTCTTT.

V gene TRBV20-1 combines with J gene TRBJ2-5, with unresolved D. Germline V CDR1 and CDR2: DFQATT, SNEGSKA (reference sequence). Trimming took off 0 bases at V and 5 bases at J, with 13 bases between the two ends. The CDR3 is made up of 14 amino acids. CDR3 residues: CSARDQLRWETQYF. CDR3 DNA: TGCAGTGCTAGAGATCAGTTACGGTGGGAGACCCAGTACTTC.

This clonotype was detected only a few times. CDR3 in DNA: TGTGCCAGCAGCTCCCAGCGGGAGAGCGAGCAGTACTTC. Amino acids: CASSSQRESEQYF. This rearrangement joins TRBV11-2 to TRBJ2-7, with 8 nucleotides matching TRBD2. The germline V gene encodes CDR1 SGHAT and CDR2 FQNNGV. V dropped 4 bases and J dropped 6; count of bases not matched to a gene: 5. This CDR3 has 13 residues.

The sample holds many counts of this clonotype. The V call is TRBV11-2, the J call TRBJ2-5, with 9 bases identical to TRBD1. The trim removed 5 bases at V and 10 bases at J, leaving 5 bases unmatched. Germline V lookup: CDR1 SGHAT, CDR2 FQNNGV. There are 12 residues in the CDR3. CDR3 in amino acids: CASSPPGQGQYF. The DNA of the CDR3 is TGTGCCAGCAGCCCGCCGGGACAGGGCCAGTACTTC.

This clonotype was picked up a small number of times. V is TRBV20-1 and J is TRBJ2-7, with 8 bases lining up with TRBD2. Germline V gene lookup returns CDR1 DFQATT and CDR2 SNEGSKA (reference sequence). The CDR3 loop spans 14 amino acids. J lost 2 bases, V lost 3 bases, and 6 bases had no gene match. The CDR3 is CSASRPGGTYEQYF. In nucleotides, the CDR3 is TGCAGTGCTAGTAGACCGGGAGGGACCTACGAGCAGTACTTC.

V gene TRBV5-1 combines with J gene TRBJ2-3; a weak D match, TRBD1 (6 bases). Between the trimmed V and J ends, which lost 0 bases and 2 bases, there was a span of 13 bases. The CDR3 runs 16 residues. Germline CDR1 SGHRS, CDR2 YFSETQ. The CDR3 sequence: CASSLDGRGSTDTQYF. The DNA for the CDR3 is TGCGCCAGCAGCTTGGACGGCAGGGGTTCCACAGATACGCAGTATTTT.

At least ten counts were recorded for this clonotype. The chain carries TRBV11-2 and TRBJ2-3; D is undetermined. Germline V CDR1 and CDR2: SGHAT, FQNNGV. The V gene lost 5 bases and the J gene lost 2 bases, with 14 bases spanning the gap. This CDR3 is 15 amino acids long. The CDR3 loop is CASSRRAAPTDTQYF. The DNA of the CDR3 is TGTGCCAGCAGCCGCCGGGCGGCCCCCACAGATACGCAGTATTTT.

A single count supports this clonotype. This chain connects TRBV12-3 or TRBV12-4 to TRBJ2-1; 9 nucleotides agree with TRBD1. V shed 1 base, J shed 3 bases, and the junction held 7 bases outside the gene matches. The CDR3 runs 17 residues. The CDR3 protein is CASSLVGDRVHYNEQFF. CDR3 bases: TGTGCCAGCAGTTTAGTAGGGGACAGGGTCCACTACAATGAGCAGTTCTTC.

The chain uses TRBV5-1 and TRBJ1-3; D gene uncertain. The CDR3 is 12 residues long. V lost 4 bases, J lost 4 bases, and 6 bases lay in between. CDR1 is SGHRS, CDR2 YFSETQ, per germline. The CDR3 DNA reads as TGCGCCAGCAGCCAGCAGGGAAACACCATATATTTT. The encoded protein is CASSQQGNTIYF.

The gene calls are TRBV12-3 or TRBV12-4 and TRBJ1-4; D is perhaps TRBD1 (5 bases). The CDR3 runs 14 residues. The V end was cut by 9 bases, the J end by 5 bases, with 16 bases between. The CDR3 protein is CASTRGVGNEKLFF. For the CDR3, the DNA is TGTGCCAGTACTAGAGGGGTAGGGAATGAAAAACTGTTTTTT.

This clonotype was recorded many times. The chain recombines TRBV3-1 with TRBJ2-1; D is undetermined. Germline V gene data show CDR1 as LGHDT and CDR2 as YNNKEL (reference sequence). The V end lost 1 base, the J end lost 7 bases, and 11 bases lay between the germline ends. The CDR3 extends over 14 amino acids. The CDR3 protein is CASSQGGAENEQFF. CDR3 nucleotide sequence: TGTGCCAGCAGCCAAGGAGGAGCTGAAAATGAGCAGTTCTTC.

The chain uses TRBV28 and TRBJ2-1; 13 nucleotides align to TRBD2. The trim removed 7 bases at V and 7 bases at J, leaving 7 bases unmatched. The CDR3 consists of 15 residues. Germline V gives CDR1 MDHEN, CDR2 SYDVKM. CDR3 sequence: CASKTSGRAVNEQFF. DNA of the CDR3: TGTGCCAGCAAAACTAGCGGGAGGGCCGTTAATGAGCAGTTCTTC. The whole variable domain, remainder taken from reference TRBV28 and TRBJ2-1, is DVKVTQSSRYLVKRTGEKVFLECVQDMDHENMFWYRQDPGLGLRLIYFSYDVKMKEKGDIPEGYSVSREKKERFSLILESASTNQTSMYLCASKTSGRAVNEQFFGPGTRLTVL.